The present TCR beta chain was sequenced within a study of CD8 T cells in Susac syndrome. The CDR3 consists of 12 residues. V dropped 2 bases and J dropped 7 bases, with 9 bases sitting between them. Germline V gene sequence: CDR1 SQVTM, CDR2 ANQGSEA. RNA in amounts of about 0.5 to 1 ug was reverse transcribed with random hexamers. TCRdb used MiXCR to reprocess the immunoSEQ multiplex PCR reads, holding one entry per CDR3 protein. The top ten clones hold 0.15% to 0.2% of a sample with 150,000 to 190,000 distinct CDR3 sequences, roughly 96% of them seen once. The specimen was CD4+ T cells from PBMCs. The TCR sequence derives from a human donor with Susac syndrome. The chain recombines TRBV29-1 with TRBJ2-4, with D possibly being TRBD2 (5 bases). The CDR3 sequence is CSVELAWNIQYF. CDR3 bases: TGCAGCGTTGAACTAGCATGGAACATTCAGTACTTC.